This TCR beta chain was captured in a study of long-term antiretroviral therapy in people with HIV. Regarding the study as a whole: Even long-term ART left TRB diversity below transplant donor controls, despite gains.

V was shortened by 7 bases and J by 11 bases, with 20 bases between the two germline ends. The germline gives CDR1 SQVTM, CDR2 ANQGSEA. CDR3 length: 12 amino acids. This was the immunoSEQ v3.0 assay at survey level. TCRdb keeps only in-frame clones here, not all; method: immunoSEQ multiplex PCR. The sample includes approximately 19,000 clones, roughly 89% seen only once; the top ten take approximately 4.2%. To note about this clone: Its antigen is unidentified.

This TCR derives from a man younger than 35 with HIV. The J gene is TRBJ1-1, the V gene TRBV29-1, with a tentative D call TRBD1 (6 bases). The input for sequencing was unsorted PBMCs, taken 2.1 years after starting antiretroviral therapy. This CDR3 is CSALEPGDRAFF. DNA for the CDR3: TGCAGCGCCCTCGAACCAGGGGATCGGGCTTTCTTT. The whole variable domain, remainder taken from reference TRBV29-1 and TRBJ1-1, is SAVISQKPSRDICQRGTSLTIQCQVDSQVTMMFWYRQQPGQSLTLIATANQGSEATYESGFVIDKFPISRPNLTFSTLTVSNMSPEDSSIYLCSALEPGDRAFFGQGTRLTVV.